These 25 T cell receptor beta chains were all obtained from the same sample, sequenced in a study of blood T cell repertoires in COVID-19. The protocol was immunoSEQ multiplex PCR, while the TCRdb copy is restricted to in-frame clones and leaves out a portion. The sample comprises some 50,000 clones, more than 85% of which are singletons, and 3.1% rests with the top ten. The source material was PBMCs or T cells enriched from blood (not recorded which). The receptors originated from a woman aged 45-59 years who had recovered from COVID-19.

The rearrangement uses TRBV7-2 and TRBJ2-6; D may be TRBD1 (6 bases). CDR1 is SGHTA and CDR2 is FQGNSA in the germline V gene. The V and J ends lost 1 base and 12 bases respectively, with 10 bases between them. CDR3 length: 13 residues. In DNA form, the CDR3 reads TGTGCCAGCAGCTTAGAACAGGGTAGCGTCCTGACTTTC. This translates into CASSLEQGSVLTF.

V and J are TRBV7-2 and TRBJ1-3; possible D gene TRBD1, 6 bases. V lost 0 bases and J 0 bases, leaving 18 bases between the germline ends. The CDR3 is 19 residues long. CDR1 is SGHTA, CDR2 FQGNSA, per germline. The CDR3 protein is CASSLAPESEGGSGNTIYF. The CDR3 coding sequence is TGTGCCAGCAGCTTAGCGCCAGAAAGTGAAGGGGGCTCTGGAAACACCATATATTTT.

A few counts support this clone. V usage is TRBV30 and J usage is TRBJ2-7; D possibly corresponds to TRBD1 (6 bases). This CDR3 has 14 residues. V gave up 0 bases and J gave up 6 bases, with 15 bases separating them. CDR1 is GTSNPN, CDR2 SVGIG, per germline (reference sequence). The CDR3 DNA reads TGTGCCTGGAGTGTACCCCCCACAGGGCGCGAGCAGTACTTC. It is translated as CAWSVPPTGREQYF.

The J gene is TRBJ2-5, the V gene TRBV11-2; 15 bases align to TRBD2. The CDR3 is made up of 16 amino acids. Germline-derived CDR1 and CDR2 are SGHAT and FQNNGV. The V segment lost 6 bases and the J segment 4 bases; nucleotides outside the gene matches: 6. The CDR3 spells CASRMGLAGGRETQYF. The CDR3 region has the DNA TGTGCCAGCAGGATGGGACTAGCGGGAGGACGAGAGACCCAGTACTTC.

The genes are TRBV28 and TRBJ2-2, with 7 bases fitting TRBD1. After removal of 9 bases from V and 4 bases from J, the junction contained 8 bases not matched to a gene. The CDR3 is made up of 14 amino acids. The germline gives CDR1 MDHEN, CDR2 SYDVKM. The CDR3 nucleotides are TGTGCCAGTAAGGGGGCGCAGGCCACCGGGGAGCTGTTTTTT. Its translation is CASKGAQATGELFF.

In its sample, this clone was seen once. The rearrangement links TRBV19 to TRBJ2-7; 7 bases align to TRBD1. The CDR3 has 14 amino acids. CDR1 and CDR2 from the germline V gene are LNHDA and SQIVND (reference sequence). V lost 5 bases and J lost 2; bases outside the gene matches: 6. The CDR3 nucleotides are TGTGCCAGTAGTCACCGGGACAGACCCTACGAGCAGTACTTC. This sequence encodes CASSHRDRPYEQYF.

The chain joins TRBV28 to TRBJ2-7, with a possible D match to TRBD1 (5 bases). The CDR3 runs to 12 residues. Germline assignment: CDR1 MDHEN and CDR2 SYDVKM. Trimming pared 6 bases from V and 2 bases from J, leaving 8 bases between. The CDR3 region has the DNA TGTGCCAGCAGGACAGACCCCTACGAGCAGTACTTC. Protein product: CASRTDPYEQYF. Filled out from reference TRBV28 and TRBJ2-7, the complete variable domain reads DVKVTQSSRYLVKRTGEKVFLECVQDMDHENMFWYRQDPGLGLRLIYFSYDVKMKEKGDIPEGYSVSREKKERFSLILESASTNQTSMYLCASRTDPYEQYFGPGTRLTVT.

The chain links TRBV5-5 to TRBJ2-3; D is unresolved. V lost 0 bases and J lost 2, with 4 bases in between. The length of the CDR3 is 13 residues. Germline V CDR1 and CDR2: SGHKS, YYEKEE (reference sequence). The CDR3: CASSLAHTDTQYF. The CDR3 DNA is TGTGCCAGCAGCTTGGCCCACACAGATACGCAGTATTTT. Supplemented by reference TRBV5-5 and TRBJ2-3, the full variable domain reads DAGVTQSPTHLIKTRGQQVTLRCSPISGHKSVSWYQQVLGQGPQFIFQYYEKEERGRGNFPDRFSARQFPNYSSELNVNALLLGDSALYLCASSLAHTDTQYFGPGTRLTVL.

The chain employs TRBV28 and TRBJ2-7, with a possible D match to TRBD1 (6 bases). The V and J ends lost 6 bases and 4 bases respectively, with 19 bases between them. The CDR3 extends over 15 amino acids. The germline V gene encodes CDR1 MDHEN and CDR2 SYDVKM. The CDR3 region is CASSSQGRVRYEQYF. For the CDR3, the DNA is TGTGCCAGCAGCTCACAGGGCAGGGTGAGGTACGAGCAGTACTTC. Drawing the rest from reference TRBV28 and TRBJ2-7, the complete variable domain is DVKVTQSSRYLVKRTGEKVFLECVQDMDHENMFWYRQDPGLGLRLIYFSYDVKMKEKGDIPEGYSVSREKKERFSLILESASTNQTSMYLCASSSQGRVRYEQYFGPGTRLTVT.

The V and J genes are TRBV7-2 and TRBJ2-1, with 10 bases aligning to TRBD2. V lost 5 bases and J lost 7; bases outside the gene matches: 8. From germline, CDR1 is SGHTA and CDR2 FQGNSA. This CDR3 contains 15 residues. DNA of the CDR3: TGTGCCAGCAGCACAATAGCGGGGGGCACTAATGAGCAGTTCTTC. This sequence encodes CASSTIAGGTNEQFF.

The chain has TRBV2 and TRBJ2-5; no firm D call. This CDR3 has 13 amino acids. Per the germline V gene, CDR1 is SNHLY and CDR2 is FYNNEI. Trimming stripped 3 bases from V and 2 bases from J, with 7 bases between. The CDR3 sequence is CASSDYSQETQYF. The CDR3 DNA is TGTGCCAGCAGTGATTACAGTCAAGAGACCCAGTACTTC.

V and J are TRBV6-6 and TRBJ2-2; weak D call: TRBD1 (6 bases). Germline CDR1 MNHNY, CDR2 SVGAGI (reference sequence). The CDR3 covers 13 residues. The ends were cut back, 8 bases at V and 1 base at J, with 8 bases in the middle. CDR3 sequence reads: CASRTENTGELFF. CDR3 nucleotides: TGTGCCAGCCGGACAGAGAACACCGGGGAGCTGTTTTTT.

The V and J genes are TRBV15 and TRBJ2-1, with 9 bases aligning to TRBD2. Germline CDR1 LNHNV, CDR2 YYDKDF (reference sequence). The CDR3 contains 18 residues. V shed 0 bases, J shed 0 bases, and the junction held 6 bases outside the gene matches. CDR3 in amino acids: CATSRERDSGSSYNEQFF. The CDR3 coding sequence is TGTGCCACCAGCAGAGAGAGGGATAGCGGGAGCTCCTACAATGAGCAGTTCTTC. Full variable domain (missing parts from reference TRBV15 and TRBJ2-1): DAMVIQNPRYQVTQFGKPVTLSCSQTLNHNVMYWYQQKSSQAPKLLFHYYDKDFNNEADTPDNFQSRRPNTSFCFLDIRSPGLGDTAMYLCATSRERDSGSSYNEQFFGPGTRLTVL.

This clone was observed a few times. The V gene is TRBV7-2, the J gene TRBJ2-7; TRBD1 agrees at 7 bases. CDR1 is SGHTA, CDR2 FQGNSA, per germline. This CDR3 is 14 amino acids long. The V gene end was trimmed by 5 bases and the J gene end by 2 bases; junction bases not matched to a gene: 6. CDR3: CASSPPGQPYEQYF. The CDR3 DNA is TGTGCCAGCAGCCCGCCGGGACAGCCCTACGAGCAGTACTTC.

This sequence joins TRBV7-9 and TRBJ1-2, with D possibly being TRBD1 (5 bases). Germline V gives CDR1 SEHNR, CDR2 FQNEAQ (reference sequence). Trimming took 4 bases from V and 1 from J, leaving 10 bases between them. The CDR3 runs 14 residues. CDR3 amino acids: CASSYSGGNYGYTF. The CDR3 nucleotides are TGTGCCAGCAGCTACTCCGGGGGTAACTATGGCTACACCTTC.

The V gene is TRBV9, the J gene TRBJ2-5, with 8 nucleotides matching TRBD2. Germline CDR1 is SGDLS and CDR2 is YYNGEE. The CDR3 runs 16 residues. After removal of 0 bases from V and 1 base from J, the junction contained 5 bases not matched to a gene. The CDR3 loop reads CASSVGNGGGQETQYF. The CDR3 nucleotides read TGTGCCAGCAGCGTAGGAAACGGGGGGGGCCAAGAGACCCAGTACTTC.

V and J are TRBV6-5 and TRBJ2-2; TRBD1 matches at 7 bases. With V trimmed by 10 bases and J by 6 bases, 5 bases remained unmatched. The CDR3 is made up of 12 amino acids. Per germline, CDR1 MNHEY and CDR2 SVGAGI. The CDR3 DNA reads TGTGCCACTAAACAGGGGCCCGGGGAGCTGTTTTTT. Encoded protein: CATKQGPGELFF.

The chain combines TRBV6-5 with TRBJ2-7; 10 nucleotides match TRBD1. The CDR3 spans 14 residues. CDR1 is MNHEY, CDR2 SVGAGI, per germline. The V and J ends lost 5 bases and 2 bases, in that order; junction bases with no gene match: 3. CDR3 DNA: TGTGCCAGCAGTACCGGGACAGGGGCCTACGAGCAGTACTTC. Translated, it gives CASSTGTGAYEQYF.

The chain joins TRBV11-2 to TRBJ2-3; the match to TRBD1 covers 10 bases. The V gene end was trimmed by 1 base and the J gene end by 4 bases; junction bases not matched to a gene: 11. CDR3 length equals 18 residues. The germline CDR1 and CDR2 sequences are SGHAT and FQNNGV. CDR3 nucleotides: TGTGCCAGCAGCTTAGGTCTACTCCGGGACAGGGGCGCAGATACGCAGTATTTT. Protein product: CASSLGLLRDRGADTQYF.

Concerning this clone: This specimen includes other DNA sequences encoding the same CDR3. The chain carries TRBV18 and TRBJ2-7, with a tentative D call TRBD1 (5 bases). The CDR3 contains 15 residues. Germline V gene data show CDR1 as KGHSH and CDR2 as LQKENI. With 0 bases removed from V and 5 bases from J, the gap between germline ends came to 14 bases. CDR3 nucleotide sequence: TGTGCCAGCTCACCACCGGCAGGGAAACTAAACGAGCAGTACTTC. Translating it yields CASSPPAGKLNEQYF.

The chain's CDR3 is CAWSGSTLNQPQHF. The CDR3 nucleotides are TGTGCCTGGAGTGGCTCAACGCTAAATCAGCCCCAGCATTTT. The rearrangement joins TRBV30 to TRBJ1-5; D is undetermined. This CDR3 is 14 amino acids long. Germline-derived CDR1 and CDR2 are GTSNPN and SVGIG (reference sequence). The V end lost 1 base, the J end lost 4 bases, and 11 bases lay between the germline ends.

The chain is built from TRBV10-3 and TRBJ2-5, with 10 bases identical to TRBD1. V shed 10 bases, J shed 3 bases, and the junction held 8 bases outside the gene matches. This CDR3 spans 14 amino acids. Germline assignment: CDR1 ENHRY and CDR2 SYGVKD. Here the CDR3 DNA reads TGTGCCACCGAGAGAGGACAGGGGGAAGAGACCCAGTACTTC. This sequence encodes CATERGQGEETQYF.

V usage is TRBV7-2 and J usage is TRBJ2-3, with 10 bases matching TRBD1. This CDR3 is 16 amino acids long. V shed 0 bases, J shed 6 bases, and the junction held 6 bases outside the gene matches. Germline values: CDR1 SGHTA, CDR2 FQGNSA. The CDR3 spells CASSLAPGQGVDTQYF. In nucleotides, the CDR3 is TGTGCCAGCAGCTTAGCCCCCGGACAGGGGGTGGATACGCAGTATTTT.

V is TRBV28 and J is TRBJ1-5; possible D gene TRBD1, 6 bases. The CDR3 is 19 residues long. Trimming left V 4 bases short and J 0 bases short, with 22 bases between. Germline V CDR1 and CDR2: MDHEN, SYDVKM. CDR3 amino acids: CASSYISRTGHNSNQPQHF. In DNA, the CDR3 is TGTGCCAGCAGTTATATATCCCGTACAGGGCATAATAGCAATCAGCCCCAGCATTTT.

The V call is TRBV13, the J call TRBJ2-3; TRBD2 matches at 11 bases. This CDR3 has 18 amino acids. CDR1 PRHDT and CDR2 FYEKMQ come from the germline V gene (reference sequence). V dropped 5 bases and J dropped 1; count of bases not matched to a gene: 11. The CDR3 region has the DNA TGTGCCAGCAGCATCCTGACTAGCGGGGTGGGGGGCACAGATACGCAGTATTTT. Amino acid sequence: CASSILTSGVGGTDTQYF.